A selection of T cell receptor beta chains follows, all from one sample in a study of T-cell reconstitution after alpha-beta-depleted transplantation in children. TCRdb fed the PCR reads into MiXCR, producing one record per CDR3 protein. This sample has about 640,000 distinct CDR3 sequences, with 13% found just once. Here the sequenced sample was PBMCs, mostly from graft donor cells, taken 360 days after TCRalphabeta/CD19-depleted stem cell transplant. The source is a male patient younger than 18 who had a stem cell transplant for acute myeloid leukemia, so the T cells may come from the graft donor. Both conserved end residues are part of each CDR3. D genes are given only for firm matches. Expanded clones are given a class, and other clones once, few, many or no size at all.

v_gene,j_gene,abundance,d_gene,CDR3aa,CDR3nt
TRBV20-1,TRBJ2-7,once,NA,CSARRAGSNEQYF,TGCAGTGCGCGGAGGGCCGGATCCAACGAGCAGTACTTC
TRBV3-1,TRBJ2-7,NA,NA,CASSPRGIGGSSYEQYF,TGTGCCAGCAGCCCCAGGGGGATCGGGGGCAGCTCCTACGAGCAGTACTTC
TRBV6-5,TRBJ2-1,few,TRBD2,CASSYGQREYNEQFF,TGTGCCAGCAGTTACGGCCAGCGGGAGTACAATGAGCAGTTCTTC
TRBV12-3/TRBV12-4,TRBJ2-1,NA,NA,CASWRGRVYNEQFF,TGTGCCAGCTGGAGGGGCAGAGTCTACAATGAGCAGTTCTTC
TRBV19,TRBJ2-4,few,NA,CASSIAPLVGNIQYF,TGTGCCAGTAGTATAGCCCCCCTTGTAGGAAACATTCAGTACTTC
TRBV20-1,TRBJ2-7,NA,NA,CSAVGVKGAYEQYF,TGCAGTGCAGTAGGGGTTAAAGGGGCCTACGAGCAGTACTTC
TRBV7-9,TRBJ1-4,few,TRBD1,CASSFSGQGYEKLFF,TGTGCCAGCAGCTTCTCGGGACAGGGATATGAAAAACTGTTTTTT
TRBV5-1,TRBJ2-7,NA,TRBD1,CASSSTTKTGTEQYF,TGCGCCAGCAGCTCTACTACAAAGACAGGGACCGAGCAGTACTTC
TRBV27,TRBJ2-7,few,NA,CASSFFGAYEQYF,TGTGCCAGCAGTTTTTTCGGGGCCTACGAGCAGTACTTC
TRBV6-5,TRBJ2-5,many,NA,CASSYYRGETQYF,TGTGCCAGCAGTTATTACAGAGGAGAGACCCAGTACTTC
TRBV29-1,TRBJ2-1,many,TRBD1,CSVDPTGVRPYNEQFF,TGCAGCGTTGATCCCACAGGGGTTCGGCCCTACAATGAGCAGTTCTTC
TRBV7-3,TRBJ2-2,NA,NA,CASSLRKTSTGELFF,TGTGCCAGCAGCTTACGAAAGACTAGCACCGGGGAGCTGTTTTTT
TRBV29-1,TRBJ2-5,NA,NA,CSVLEAFGETQYF,TGCAGCGTTCTTGAGGCATTCGGAGAGACCCAGTACTTC
TRBV4-2,TRBJ2-1,NA,TRBD2,CASSHATSGRYNEQFF,TGTGCCAGCAGCCACGCAACTAGCGGGAGGTACAATGAGCAGTTCTTC
TRBV20-1,TRBJ2-1,few,NA,CSASGEPFYNEQFF,TGCAGTGCTAGCGGTGAACCGTTCTACAATGAGCAGTTCTTC
TRBV29-1,TRBJ2-7,NA,NA,CSVVEMKDLYEQYF,TGCAGCGTTGTGGAGATGAAGGACCTATACGAGCAGTACTTC
TRBV20-1,TRBJ1-5,few,TRBD1,CSARPTGFLNQPQHF,TGCAGTGCTAGACCGACAGGGTTCCTCAATCAGCCCCAGCATTTT
TRBV20-1,TRBJ2-3,many,TRBD2,CSLSGRVTDTQYF,TGCAGCCTTAGCGGGAGAGTCACAGATACGCAGTATTTT
TRBV25-1,TRBJ2-7,few,TRBD1,CASSENWDRYEQYF,TGTGCCAGCAGTGAAAACTGGGACAGGTACGAGCAGTACTTC
TRBV28,TRBJ2-1,NA,NA,CASSQDSPNEQFF,TGTGCCAGCAGTCAGGACAGCCCCAATGAGCAGTTCTTC
TRBV7-2,TRBJ2-7,few,NA,CASSPVALRREQYF,TGTGCCAGCAGCCCTGTGGCCCTGAGGAGGGAGCAGTACTTC
TRBV4-1,TRBJ1-1,many,NA,CASSQPRPGDTEAFF,TGCGCCAGCAGCCAACCCAGGCCGGGGGACACTGAAGCTTTCTTT
TRBV20-1,TRBJ2-1,NA,TRBD2,CCAVRSPGRDNEQFF,TGCTGTGCTGTTCGGAGCCCGGGGAGGGACAATGAGCAGTTCTTC
TRBV5-1,TRBJ1-6,few,TRBD1,CASSLEGRGASPLHF,TGCGCCAGCAGCTTGGAGGGCAGGGGGGCTTCACCCCTCCACTTT
TRBV27,TRBJ1-1,NA,NA,CASSFLGVGTEAFF,TGTGCCAGCAGTTTCCTGGGGGTTGGCACTGAAGCTTTCTTT
TRBV7-6,TRBJ1-1,few,NA,CASSLHVWNTEAFF,TGTGCCAGCAGCTTACACGTCTGGAACACTGAAGCTTTCTTT
TRBV9,TRBJ2-7,many,TRBD2,CASSVVSSGSFDEQYF,TGTGCCAGCAGCGTCGTCTCTAGCGGGAGTTTCGACGAGCAGTACTTC
TRBV3-1,TRBJ2-5,NA,NA,CASSQVYSFGSAEETQYF,TGTGCCAGCAGCCAAGTTTATTCGTTCGGGAGTGCGGAAGAGACCCAGTACTTC
TRBV20-1,TRBJ2-1,few,TRBD1,CSAREDRGMNEQFF,TGCAGTGCTAGAGAGGACAGGGGTATGAATGAGCAGTTCTTC
TRBV10-2,TRBJ2-1,many,NA,CASSELSLSSYNEQFF,TGCGCCAGCAGTGAGCTATCGCTGAGCTCCTACAATGAGCAGTTCTTC
TRBV3-1,TRBJ2-7,NA,NA,CASSRRGNEQYF,TGTGCCAGCAGCCGGCGGGGAAACGAGCAGTACTTC
TRBV30,TRBJ2-7,few,NA,CAWGSYEQYF,TGTGCCTGGGGTTCCTACGAGCAGTACTTC